This T cell receptor beta chain appears in the sequencing data of a study of blood T cell repertoires in COVID-19. Cohorts were assigned according to the clinical history that participants reported. Here immunoSEQ multiplex PCR was the method, and the copy in TCRdb shows in-frame clones only, minus some. The sample includes 150,000 to 200,000 clones, approximately 79% seen only once; the top ten take roughly 5.2%. The sample was PBMCs or T cells enriched from blood (not recorded which). The TCR originated in a woman aged 60-75 years with acute COVID-19.

This chain's CDR3 is CASSLGQGRNEQFF. The CDR3 region has the DNA TGTGCCAGCAGTCTAGGACAGGGTAGAAATGAGCAGTTCTTC. This chain links TRBV5-4 with TRBJ2-1; TRBD1 matches 8 bases. The CDR3 covers 14 residues. The trim removed 5 bases at V and 7 bases at J, leaving 8 bases unmatched. The germline CDR1 and CDR2 sequences are SGHNT and YYREEE (reference sequence).